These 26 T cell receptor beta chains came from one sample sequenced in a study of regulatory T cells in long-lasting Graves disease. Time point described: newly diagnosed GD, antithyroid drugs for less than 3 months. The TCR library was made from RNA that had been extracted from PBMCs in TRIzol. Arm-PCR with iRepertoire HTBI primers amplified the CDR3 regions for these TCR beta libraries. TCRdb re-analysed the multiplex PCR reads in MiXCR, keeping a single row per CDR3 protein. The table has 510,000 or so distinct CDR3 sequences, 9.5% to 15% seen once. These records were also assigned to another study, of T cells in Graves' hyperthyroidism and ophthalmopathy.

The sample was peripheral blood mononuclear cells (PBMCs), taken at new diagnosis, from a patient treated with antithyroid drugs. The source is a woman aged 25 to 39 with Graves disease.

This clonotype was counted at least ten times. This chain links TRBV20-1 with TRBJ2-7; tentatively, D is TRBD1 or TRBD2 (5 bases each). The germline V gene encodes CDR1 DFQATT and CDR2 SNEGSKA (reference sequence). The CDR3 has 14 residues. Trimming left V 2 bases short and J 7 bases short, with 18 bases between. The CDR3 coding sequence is TGCAGTGCTAGACCCTCGGTGGGGGTTTGGGAGCAGTACTTC. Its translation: CSARPSVGVWEQYF.

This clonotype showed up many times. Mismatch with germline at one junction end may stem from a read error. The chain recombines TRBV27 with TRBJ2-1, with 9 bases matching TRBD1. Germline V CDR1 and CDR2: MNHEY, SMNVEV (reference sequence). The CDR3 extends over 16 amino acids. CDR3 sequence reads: CASSLSPGTGYNEQFF. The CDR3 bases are TGTGCCAGCAGCTTATCTCCCGGGACAGGGTACAATGAGCAGTTCTTC.

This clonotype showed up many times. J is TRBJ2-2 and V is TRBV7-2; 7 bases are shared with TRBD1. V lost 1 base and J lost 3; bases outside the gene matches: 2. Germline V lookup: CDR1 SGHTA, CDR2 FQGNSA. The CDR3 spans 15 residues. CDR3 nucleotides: TGTGCCAGCAGCTTAGGGACAGGCGACACCGGGGAGCTGTTTTTT. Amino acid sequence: CASSLGTGDTGELFF.

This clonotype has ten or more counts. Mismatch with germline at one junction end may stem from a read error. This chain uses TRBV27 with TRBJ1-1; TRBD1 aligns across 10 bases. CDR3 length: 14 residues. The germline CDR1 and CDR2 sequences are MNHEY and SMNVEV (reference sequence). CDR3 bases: TGCGCCAGCAGCTGGGACAGGGGGAACACTGAAGCTTTCTTT. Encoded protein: CASSWDRGNTEAFF.

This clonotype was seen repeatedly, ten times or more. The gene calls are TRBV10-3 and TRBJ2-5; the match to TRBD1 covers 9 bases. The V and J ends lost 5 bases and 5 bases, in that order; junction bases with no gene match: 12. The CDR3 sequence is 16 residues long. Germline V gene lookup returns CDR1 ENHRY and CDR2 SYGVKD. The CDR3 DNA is TGTGCCATCAGTCCAGCATCGGGACAGGGAATGGAGACCCAGTACTTC. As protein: CAISPASGQGMETQYF.

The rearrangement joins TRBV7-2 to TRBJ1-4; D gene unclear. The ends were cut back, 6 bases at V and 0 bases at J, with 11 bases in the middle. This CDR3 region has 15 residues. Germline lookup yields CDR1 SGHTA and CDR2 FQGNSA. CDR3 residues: CASRRDIATNEKLFF. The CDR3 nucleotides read TGTGCCAGCAGGCGAGACATTGCAACTAATGAAAAACTGTTTTTT.

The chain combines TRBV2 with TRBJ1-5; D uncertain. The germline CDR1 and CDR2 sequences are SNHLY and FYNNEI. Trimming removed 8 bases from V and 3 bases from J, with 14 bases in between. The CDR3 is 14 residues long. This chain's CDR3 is CASGYRQDNQPQHF. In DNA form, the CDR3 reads TGTGCCAGCGGATACCGGCAGGACAATCAGCCCCAGCATTTT.

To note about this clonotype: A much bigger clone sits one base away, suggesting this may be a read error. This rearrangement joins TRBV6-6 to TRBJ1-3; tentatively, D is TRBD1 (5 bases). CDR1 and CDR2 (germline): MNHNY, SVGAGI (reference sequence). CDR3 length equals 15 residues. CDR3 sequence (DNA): TGTGCCAGCAGTTACTCGACAGAAAACGTTGACACCGTATATTTT. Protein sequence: CASSYSTENVDTVYF.

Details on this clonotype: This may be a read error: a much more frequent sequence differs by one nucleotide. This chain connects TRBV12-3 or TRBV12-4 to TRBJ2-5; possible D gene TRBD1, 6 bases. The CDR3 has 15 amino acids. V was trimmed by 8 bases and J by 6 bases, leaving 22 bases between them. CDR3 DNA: TGTGCCAGCGGTCCGTTGAGGGACACCCTACAGACCCAGTACTTC. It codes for CASGPLRDTLQTQYF.

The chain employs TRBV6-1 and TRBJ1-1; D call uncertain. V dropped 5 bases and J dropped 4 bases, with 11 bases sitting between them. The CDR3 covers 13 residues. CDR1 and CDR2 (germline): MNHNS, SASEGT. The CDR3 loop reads CASSKTWGTEAFF. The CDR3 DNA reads TGTGCCAGCAGTAAGACCTGGGGCACTGAAGCTTTCTTT.

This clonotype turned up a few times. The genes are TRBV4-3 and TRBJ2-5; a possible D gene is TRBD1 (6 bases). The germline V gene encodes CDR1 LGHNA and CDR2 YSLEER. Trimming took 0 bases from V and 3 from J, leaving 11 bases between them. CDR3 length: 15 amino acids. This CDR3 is CASSQDPYREETQYF. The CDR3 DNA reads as TGCGCCAGCAGCCAAGATCCGTACAGGGAAGAGACCCAGTACTTC.

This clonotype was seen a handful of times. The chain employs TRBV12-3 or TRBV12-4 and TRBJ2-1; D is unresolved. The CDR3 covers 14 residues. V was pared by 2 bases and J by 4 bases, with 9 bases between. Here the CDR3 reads CASSLLQTYNEQFF. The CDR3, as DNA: TGTGCCAGCAGTTTATTACAGACTTACAATGAGCAGTTCTTC.

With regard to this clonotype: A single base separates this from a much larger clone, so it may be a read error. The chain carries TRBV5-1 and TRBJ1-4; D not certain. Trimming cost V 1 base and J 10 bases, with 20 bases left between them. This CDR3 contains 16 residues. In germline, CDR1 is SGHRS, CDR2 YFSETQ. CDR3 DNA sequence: TGCGCCAGCAGCTTGTCCCGGAGTGGGGTATATGGAAAACTGTTTTTT. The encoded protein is CASSLSRSGVYGKLFF.

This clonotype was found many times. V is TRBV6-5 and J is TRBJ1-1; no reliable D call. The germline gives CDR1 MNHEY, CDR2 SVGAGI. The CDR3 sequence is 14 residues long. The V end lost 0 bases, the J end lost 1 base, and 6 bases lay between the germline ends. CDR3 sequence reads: CASSYSARNTEAFF. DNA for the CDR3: TGTGCCAGCAGTTACTCCGCCCGGAACACTGAAGCTTTCTTT.

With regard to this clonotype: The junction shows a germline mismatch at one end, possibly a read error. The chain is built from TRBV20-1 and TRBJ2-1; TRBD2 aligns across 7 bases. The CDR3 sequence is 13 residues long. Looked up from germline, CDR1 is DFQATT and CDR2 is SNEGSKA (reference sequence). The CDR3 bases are TGCAGTGCTACCTCGGGAGGCCGGAATGAGCACTTCTTC. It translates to CSATSGGRNEHFF.

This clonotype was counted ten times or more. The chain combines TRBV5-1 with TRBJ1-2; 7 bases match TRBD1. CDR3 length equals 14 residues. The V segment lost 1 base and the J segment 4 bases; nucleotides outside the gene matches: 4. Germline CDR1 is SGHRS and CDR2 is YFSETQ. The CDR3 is CASSLSGQIYGYTF. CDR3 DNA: TGCGCCAGCAGCTTGTCGGGACAGATCTATGGCTACACCTTC.

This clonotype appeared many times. DNA of the CDR3: TGTGCCATCAGTGACCCCAGGACTAGCGGGAAAAACATTCAGTACTTC. Translation: CAISDPRTSGKNIQYF. The chain has TRBV10-3 and TRBJ2-4, with 11 nucleotides matching TRBD2. The CDR3 totals 16 residues. With V trimmed by 3 bases and J by 4 bases, 5 bases remained unmatched. From germline, CDR1 is ENHRY and CDR2 SYGVKD.

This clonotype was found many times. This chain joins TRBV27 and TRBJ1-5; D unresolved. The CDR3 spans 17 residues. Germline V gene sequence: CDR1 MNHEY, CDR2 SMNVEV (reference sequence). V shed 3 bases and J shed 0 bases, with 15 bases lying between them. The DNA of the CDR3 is TGTGCCAGCAGTTTCGTAGGCAGACCCGCTAGCAATCAGCCCCAGCATTTT. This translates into CASSFVGRPASNQPQHF.

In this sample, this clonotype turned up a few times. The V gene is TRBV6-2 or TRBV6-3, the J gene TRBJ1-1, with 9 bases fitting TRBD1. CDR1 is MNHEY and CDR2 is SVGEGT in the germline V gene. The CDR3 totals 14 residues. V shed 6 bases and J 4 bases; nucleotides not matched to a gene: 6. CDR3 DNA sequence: TGTGCCAGCAGGGGACAGGGCCTATTCACTGAAGCTTTCTTT. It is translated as CASRGQGLFTEAFF.

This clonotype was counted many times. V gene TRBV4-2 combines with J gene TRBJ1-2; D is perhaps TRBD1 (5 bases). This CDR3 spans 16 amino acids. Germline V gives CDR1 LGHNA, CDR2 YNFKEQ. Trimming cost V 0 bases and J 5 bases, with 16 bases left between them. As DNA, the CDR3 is TGTGCCAGCAGCCAAGATATAGGGTCGGGACCATATGGCTACACCTTC. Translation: CASSQDIGSGPYGYTF.

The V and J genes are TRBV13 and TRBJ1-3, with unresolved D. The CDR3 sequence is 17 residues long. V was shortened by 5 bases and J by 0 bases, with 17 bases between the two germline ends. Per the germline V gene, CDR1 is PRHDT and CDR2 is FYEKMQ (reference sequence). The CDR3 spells CASSLLRPLHSGNTIYF. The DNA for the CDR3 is TGTGCCAGCAGCCTTTTAAGGCCCTTACACTCTGGAAACACCATATATTTT.

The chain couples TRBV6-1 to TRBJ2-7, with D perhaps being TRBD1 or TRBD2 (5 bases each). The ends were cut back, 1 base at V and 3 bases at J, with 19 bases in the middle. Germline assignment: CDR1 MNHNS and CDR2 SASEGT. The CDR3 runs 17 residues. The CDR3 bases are TGTGCCAGCAGTGAAGGGACCATGGGGGACCGAATCTACGAGCAGTACTTC. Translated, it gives CASSEGTMGDRIYEQYF.

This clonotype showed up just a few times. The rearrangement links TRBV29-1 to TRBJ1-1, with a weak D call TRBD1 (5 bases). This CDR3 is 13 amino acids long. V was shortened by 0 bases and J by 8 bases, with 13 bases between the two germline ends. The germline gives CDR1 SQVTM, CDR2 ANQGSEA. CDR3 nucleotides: TGCAGCGTTGAAGACTGGGGGGATTTCGAAGCTTTCTTT. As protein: CSVEDWGDFEAFF. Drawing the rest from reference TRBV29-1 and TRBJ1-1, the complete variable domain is SAVISQKPSRDICQRGTSLTIQCQVDSQVTMMFWYRQQPGQSLTLIATANQGSEATYESGFVIDKFPISRPNLTFSTLTVSNMSPEDSSIYLCSVEDWGDFEAFFGQGTRLTVV.

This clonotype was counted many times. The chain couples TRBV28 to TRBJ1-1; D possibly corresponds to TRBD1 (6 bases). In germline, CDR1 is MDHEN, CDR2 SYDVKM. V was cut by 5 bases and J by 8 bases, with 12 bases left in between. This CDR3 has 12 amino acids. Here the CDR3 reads CASSLDSLEAFF. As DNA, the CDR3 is TGTGCCAGCAGTCTGGACAGTCTAGAAGCTTTCTTT.

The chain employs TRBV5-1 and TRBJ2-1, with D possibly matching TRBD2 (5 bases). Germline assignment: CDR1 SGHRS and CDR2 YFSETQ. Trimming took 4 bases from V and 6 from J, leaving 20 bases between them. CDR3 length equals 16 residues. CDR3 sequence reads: CASSPSLRIEGNEQFF. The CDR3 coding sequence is TGCGCCAGCAGCCCCTCGCTCCGTATCGAGGGCAATGAGCAGTTCTTC.

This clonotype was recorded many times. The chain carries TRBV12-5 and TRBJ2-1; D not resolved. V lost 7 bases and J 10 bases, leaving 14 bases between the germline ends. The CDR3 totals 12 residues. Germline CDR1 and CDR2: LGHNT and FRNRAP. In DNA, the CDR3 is TGTGCTAGTGCCCGTACATGGGGAGAGCAGTTCTTC. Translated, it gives CASARTWGEQFF.